The 17 T cell receptor beta chains in this list originate from one sample, sequenced in a study of cytomegalovirus exposure and HLA in healthy donors (dated by TCRdb to the late 2010s). Libraries were prepared through the immunoSEQ multiplex PCR assay. For the multiplex PCR, a mixture combining 60 forward primers for TCR Vbeta segments and 13 reverse primers for TCR Jbeta segments was used. Here the immuneACCESS table is served through TCRdb, limited to in-frame sequences with V and J called. Missing clones are a known gap in these copies; in checked studies unresolved V genes cover under half, and the rest lacks a known reason. Here the sample has tens of thousands of clones; 79% occur a single time. Of the sample, approximately 3.8% falls within the top ten clones. The material sequenced was PBMCs. These receptor sequences come from a woman in her thirties or forties in good health and CMV-seronegative.

This chain uses TRBV6-1 with TRBJ2-5; TRBD2 matches 10 bases. The CDR3 is 14 amino acids. Germline V lookup: CDR1 MNHNS, CDR2 SASEGT. Trimming cost V 6 bases and J 9 bases; bases outside gene matches: 10. As DNA, the CDR3 is TGTGCCAGCAGAGGACTAGCGGCCGGGTTGGCCCAGTACTTC. It encodes CASRGLAAGLAQYF.

This clone is a singleton in its sample. V and J are TRBV18 and TRBJ1-6, with 8 bases that match TRBD1. The CDR3 is 15 amino acids. From germline, CDR1 is KGHSH and CDR2 LQKENI. Trimming cost V 4 bases and J 10 bases; bases outside gene matches: 9. The CDR3 reads CASSHDRGRLSPLHF. CDR3 sequence (DNA): TGTGCCAGCTCACACGACAGGGGTCGTCTCTCACCCCTCCACTTT.

The CDR3 reads CASSLTQAATNEKLFF. CDR3 bases: TGCGCCAGCAGCTTGACGCAGGCTGCAACTAATGAAAAACTGTTTTTT. The rearrangement links TRBV5-1 to TRBJ1-4; D is unresolved. Germline lookup yields CDR1 SGHRS and CDR2 YFSETQ. The V and J ends lost 1 base and 0 bases respectively, with 10 bases between them. The CDR3 is 16 residues long.

The V and J genes are TRBV4-1 and TRBJ2-3; 8 bases are a match to TRBD2. CDR1 is MGHRA, CDR2 YSYEKL, per germline. This CDR3 comprises 17 residues. J lost 3 bases, V lost 0 bases, and 8 bases had no gene match. CDR3 residues: CASSQDPSGGGTDTQYF. CDR3 coding DNA: TGCGCCAGCAGCCAAGATCCCAGCGGGGGTGGAACAGATACGCAGTATTTT.

V is TRBV30 and J is TRBJ2-4, with a weak D call TRBD2 (6 bases). With 0 bases removed from V and 14 bases from J, the gap between germline ends came to 14 bases. The germline gives CDR1 GTSNPN, CDR2 SVGIG (reference sequence). The length of the CDR3 is 12 residues. CDR3 residues: CAWSVSEGREYF. The CDR3 DNA is TGTGCCTGGAGTGTATCGGAGGGAAGAGAGTACTTC.

The gene calls are TRBV12-5 and TRBJ2-5, with 12 bases that match TRBD2. The V and J ends lost 3 bases and 5 bases, in that order; junction bases with no gene match: 7. The CDR3 runs 16 residues. CDR1 is LGHNT and CDR2 is FRNRAP in the germline V gene. CDR3 in amino acids: CASGLSSGGALETQYF. The CDR3 bases are TGTGCTAGTGGTTTATCTAGCGGGGGGGCCCTGGAGACCCAGTACTTC. The variable domain in full, with the rest retrieved from reference TRBV12-5 and TRBJ2-5, is DARVTQTPRHKVTEMGQEVTMRCQPILGHNTVFWYRQTMMQGLELLAYFRNRAPLDDSGMPKDRFSAEMPDATLATLKIQPSEPRDSAVYFCASGLSSGGALETQYFGPGTRLLVL.

The CDR3 sequence: CASSQVLQGTYNEQFF. The CDR3 DNA follows: TGTGCCAGCAGCCAAGTATTACAGGGAACCTACAATGAGCAGTTCTTC. The J gene is TRBJ2-1, the V gene TRBV4-2, with D tentatively TRBD1 (6 bases). Trimming cost V 1 base and J 2 bases, with 12 bases left between them. This CDR3 has 16 amino acids. In germline, CDR1 is LGHNA, CDR2 YNFKEQ.

This chain links TRBV4-1 with TRBJ1-5; 7 positions agree with TRBD1. Per the germline V gene, CDR1 is MGHRA and CDR2 is YSYEKL. The length of the CDR3 is 14 residues. V was clipped by 0 bases and J by 10 bases; unmatched bases: 6. The DNA of the CDR3 is TGCGCCAGCAGCCAAGAACGACAGGGTGGTCCCCAGCATTTT. This sequence encodes CASSQERQGGPQHF.

The DNA of the CDR3 is TGTGCCAGCAGCGGAGGGATGGAGACCCAGTACTTC. This encodes CASSGGMETQYF. The V gene is TRBV6-5, the J gene TRBJ2-5; D is possibly TRBD2 (6 bases). CDR1 and CDR2 (germline): MNHEY, SVGAGI. Trimming shortened V by 6 bases and J by 5 bases, and 10 bases separated the two germline ends. The CDR3 loop spans 12 amino acids.

The chain joins TRBV5-6 to TRBJ2-5; TRBD1 matches 9 bases. Germline V CDR1 and CDR2: SGHDT, YYEEEE. This CDR3 is 15 amino acids long. V was clipped by 2 bases and J by 5 bases; unmatched bases: 7. The CDR3 region is CASSLGQGSGETQYF. Written as DNA, the CDR3 is TGTGCCAGCAGCTTAGGACAGGGGTCAGGGGAGACCCAGTACTTC.

V and J are TRBV5-4 and TRBJ1-2; D not resolved. The CDR3 runs to 16 residues. V lost 0 bases and J 8 bases, leaving 20 bases between the germline ends. The germline CDR1 and CDR2 sequences are SGHNT and YYREEE (reference sequence). The CDR3 DNA reads as TGTGCCAGCAGCTTGGATGATAGGGTATCGGTAGCGGGCTACACCTTC. This translates into CASSLDDRVSVAGYTF. The full variable domain, rest sourced from reference TRBV5-4 and TRBJ1-2, is ETGVTQSPTHLIKTRGQQVTLRCSSQSGHNTVSWYQQALGQGPQFIFQYYREEENGRGNFPPRFSGLQFPNYSSELNVNALELDDSALYLCASSLDDRVSVAGYTFGSGTRLTVV.

The chain has TRBV4-2 and TRBJ2-7; weak D call: TRBD2 (5 bases). The CDR3 covers 15 residues. Germline lookup yields CDR1 LGHNA and CDR2 YNFKEQ. Between the trimmed V and J ends, which lost 2 bases and 0 bases, there was a span of 11 bases. CDR3 sequence (DNA): TGTGCCAGCAGCCAAAACCTAGCTCTCTCCTACGAGCAGTACTTC. Amino acids: CASSQNLALSYEQYF.

The rearrangement uses TRBV28 and TRBJ1-6; D call uncertain. CDR1 and CDR2 from the germline V gene are MDHEN and SYDVKM. V lost 6 bases and J lost 9, with 12 bases in between. The CDR3 is 13 residues long. The CDR3 region has the DNA TGTGCCAGCAGCCCGGGATTCATTTCACCCCTCCACTTT. It is translated as CASSPGFISPLHF.

This clone appeared a few times. The chain links TRBV27 to TRBJ2-7; D unresolved. V lost 0 bases, J lost 6 bases, and 9 bases lay in between. Germline V CDR1 and CDR2: MNHEY, SMNVEV (reference sequence). The CDR3 spans 13 residues. CDR3: CASSLSAVSEQYF. In nucleotides, the CDR3 is TGTGCCAGCAGTTTATCGGCGGTCTCCGAGCAGTACTTC.

The chain has TRBV7-8 and TRBJ1-2; the D gene is possibly TRBD1 (6 bases). Germline V gene lookup returns CDR1 SGHVS and CDR2 FQNEAQ. This CDR3 has 16 residues. V was cut by 1 base and J by 5 bases, with 17 bases left in between. This CDR3 reads CASSLGVRGASYGYTF. DNA of the CDR3: TGTGCCAGCAGCTTAGGAGTTCGGGGGGCGTCTTATGGCTACACCTTC.

In its sample, this clone was seen once. V gene TRBV5-4 combines with J gene TRBJ1-2; D unclear. Germline V gene sequence: CDR1 SGHNT, CDR2 YYREEE (reference sequence). V lost 0 bases, J lost 1 base, and 13 bases lay in between. CDR3 size: 16 residues. The CDR3 coding sequence is TGTGCCAGCAGCTTGGAGGCGGCACGATATAACTATGGCTACACCTTC. As protein: CASSLEAARYNYGYTF.

The V gene is TRBV4-1, the J gene TRBJ2-3; 10 bases line up with TRBD2. The CDR3 has 19 residues. V shed 0 bases and J 0 bases; nucleotides not matched to a gene: 9. Germline-derived CDR1 and CDR2 are MGHRA and YSYEKL. Here the CDR3 DNA reads TGCGCCAGCAGCCAAGAACGGACTAGCGGAAGAACTAGCACAGATACGCAGTATTTT. This translates into CASSQERTSGRTSTDTQYF.